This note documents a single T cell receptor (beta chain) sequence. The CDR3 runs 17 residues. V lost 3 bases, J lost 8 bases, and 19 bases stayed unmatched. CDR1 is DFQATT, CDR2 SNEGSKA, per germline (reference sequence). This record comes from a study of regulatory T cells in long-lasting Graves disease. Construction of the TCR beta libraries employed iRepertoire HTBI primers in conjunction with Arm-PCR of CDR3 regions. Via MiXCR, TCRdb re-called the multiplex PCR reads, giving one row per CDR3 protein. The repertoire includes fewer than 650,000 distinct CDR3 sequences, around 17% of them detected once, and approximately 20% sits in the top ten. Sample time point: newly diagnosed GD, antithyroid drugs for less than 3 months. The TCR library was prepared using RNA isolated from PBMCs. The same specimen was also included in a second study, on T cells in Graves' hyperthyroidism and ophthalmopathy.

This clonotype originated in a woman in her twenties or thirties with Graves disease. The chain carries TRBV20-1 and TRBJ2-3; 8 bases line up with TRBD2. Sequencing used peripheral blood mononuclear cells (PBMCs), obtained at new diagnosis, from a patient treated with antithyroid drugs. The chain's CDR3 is CSASPLASGFQSITQYF. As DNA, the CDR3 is TGCAGTGCTAGCCCCCTGGCTAGCGGGTTCCAGAGCATTACGCAGTATTTT.